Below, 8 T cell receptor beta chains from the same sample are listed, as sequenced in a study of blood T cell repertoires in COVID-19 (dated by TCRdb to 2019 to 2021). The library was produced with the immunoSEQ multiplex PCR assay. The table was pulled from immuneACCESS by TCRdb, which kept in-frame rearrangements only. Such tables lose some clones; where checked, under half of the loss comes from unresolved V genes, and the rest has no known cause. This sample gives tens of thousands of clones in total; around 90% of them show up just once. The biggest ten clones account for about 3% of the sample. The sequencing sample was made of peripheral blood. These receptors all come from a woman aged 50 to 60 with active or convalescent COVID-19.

In nucleotides, the CDR3 is TGTGCCAGCTCACCAAGGCAGGGTCGCCTTGCCGAGCAGTACTTC. Protein sequence: CASSPRQGRLAEQYF. This rearrangement joins TRBV18 to TRBJ2-7; D is perhaps TRBD1 (5 bases). Trimming removed 2 bases from V and 6 bases from J, with 17 bases in between. The CDR3 is 15 amino acids. Germline CDR1 is KGHSH and CDR2 is LQKENI.

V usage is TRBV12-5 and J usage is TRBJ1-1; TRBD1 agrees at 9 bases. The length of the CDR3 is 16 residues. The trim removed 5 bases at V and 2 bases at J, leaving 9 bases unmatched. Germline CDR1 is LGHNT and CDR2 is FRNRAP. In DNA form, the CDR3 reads TGTGCTAGTGGTCCGCGCCAGGACAGGGGCAACACTGAAGCTTTCTTT. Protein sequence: CASGPRQDRGNTEAFF.

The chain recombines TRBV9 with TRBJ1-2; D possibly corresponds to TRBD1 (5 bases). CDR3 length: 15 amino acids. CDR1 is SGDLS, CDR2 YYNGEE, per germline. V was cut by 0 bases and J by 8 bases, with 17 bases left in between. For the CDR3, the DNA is TGTGCCAGCAGCGTAGGAACAGGCGAGATGGAGGGCTACACCTTC. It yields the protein CASSVGTGEMEGYTF.

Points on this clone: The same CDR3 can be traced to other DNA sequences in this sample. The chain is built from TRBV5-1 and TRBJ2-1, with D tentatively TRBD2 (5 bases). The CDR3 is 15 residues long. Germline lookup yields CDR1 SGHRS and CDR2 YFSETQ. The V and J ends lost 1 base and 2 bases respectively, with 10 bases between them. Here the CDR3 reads CASSLLAEAYNEQFF. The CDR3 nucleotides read TGCGCCAGCAGCTTGTTGGCGGAGGCCTACAATGAGCAGTTCTTC.

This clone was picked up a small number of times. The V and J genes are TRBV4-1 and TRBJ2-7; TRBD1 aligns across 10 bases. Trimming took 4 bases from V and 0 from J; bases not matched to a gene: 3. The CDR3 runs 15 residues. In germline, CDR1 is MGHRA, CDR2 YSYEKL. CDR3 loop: CASSPGTGDSYEQYF. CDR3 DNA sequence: TGCGCCAGCAGCCCTGGGACAGGGGACTCCTACGAGCAGTACTTC.

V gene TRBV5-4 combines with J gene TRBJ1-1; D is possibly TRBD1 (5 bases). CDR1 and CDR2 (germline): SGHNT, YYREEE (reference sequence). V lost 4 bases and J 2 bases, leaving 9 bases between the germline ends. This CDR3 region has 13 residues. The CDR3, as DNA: TGTGCCAGCAGCGTACAGGAAAACACTGAAGCTTTCTTT. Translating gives CASSVQENTEAFF.

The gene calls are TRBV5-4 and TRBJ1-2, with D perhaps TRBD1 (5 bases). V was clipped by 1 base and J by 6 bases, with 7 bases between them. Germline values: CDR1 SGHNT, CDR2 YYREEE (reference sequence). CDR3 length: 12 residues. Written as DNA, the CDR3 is TGTGCCAGCAGCTTGTGGGGGGATGGCTACACCTTC. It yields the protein CASSLWGDGYTF.

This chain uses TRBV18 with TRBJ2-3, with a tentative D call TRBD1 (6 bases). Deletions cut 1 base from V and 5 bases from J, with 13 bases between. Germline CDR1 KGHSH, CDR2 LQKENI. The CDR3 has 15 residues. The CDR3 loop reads CASSPRQVRGDTQYF. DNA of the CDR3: TGTGCCAGCTCACCACGACAGGTTCGGGGAGATACGCAGTATTTT.